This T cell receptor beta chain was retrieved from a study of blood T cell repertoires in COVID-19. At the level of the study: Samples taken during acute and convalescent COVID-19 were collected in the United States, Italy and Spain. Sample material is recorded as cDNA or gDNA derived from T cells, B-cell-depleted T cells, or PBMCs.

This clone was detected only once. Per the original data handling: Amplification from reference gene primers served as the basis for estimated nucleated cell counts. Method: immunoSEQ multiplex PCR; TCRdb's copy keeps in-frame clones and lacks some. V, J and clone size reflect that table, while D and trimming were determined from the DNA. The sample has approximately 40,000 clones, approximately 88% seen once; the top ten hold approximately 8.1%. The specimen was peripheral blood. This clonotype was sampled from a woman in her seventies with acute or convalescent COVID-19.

The CDR3 nucleotides read TGTGCCACCAGTGATTGGGGAGCGGTTGGCTACACCTTC. Amino acids: CATSDWGAVGYTF. The V and J genes are TRBV24-1 and TRBJ1-2, with D unresolved. Trimming left V 2 bases short and J 7 bases short, with 10 bases between. This CDR3 has 13 residues. Germline values: CDR1 KGHDR, CDR2 SFDVKD.